A single T cell receptor (beta chain) is shown here with its context. This clonotype was seen a handful of times. The specificity of this receptor is unknown. Base-call qualities are not available, and no considerably larger clone is one nucleotide away. This sample was included in a study of T-cell memory formation after mild COVID-19 (dated by TCRdb to the early 2020s). General notes on the study: TCR sequence clusters from the two donors were largely donor specific. Longitudinal TCRalpha and TCRbeta repertoire sequencing tracked T-cell clones expanding and contracting after mild COVID-19 in a couple of donors. Two young, previously healthy adult volunteers made up the cohort, one male and one female. The full study reports these points: The study included only a couple of mild cases, and larger cohorts that include severe cases with pre-infection samples were judged to be necessary. Contracting CD4+ clones appeared mostly in the CM and EM memory subsets, whereas CD8+ clones were enriched in EMRA. Balanced CD4/CD8 phenotypes were observed for clones contracting from day 15 to 85, whereas a bias towards CD4+ was observed for a second wave of clones expanding from day 15 to 37. SARS-CoV-2 specificity was not confirmed for the second-wave clones peaking on day 37. The detection of some responding clones in pre-infection memory suggests that pre-existing cross-reactive memory T cells joined the SARS-CoV-2 response.

Sequenced using an Illumina NovaSeq 6000. TCRalpha and TCRbeta cDNA libraries were built by 5'RACE with constant-segment primers, adding sample barcodes and unique molecular identifiers. RNA was extracted from every sample with Trizol reagent. Library amplification was performed in two PCR steps, and a second sample barcode and Illumina TruSeq adapters were introduced in the second step. The libraries were sequenced on an Illumina NovaSeq using 2 x 150 bp paired-end reads. In the authors' own workflow: Demultiplexing of reads and collapsing into UMI-guided consensus sequences were performed with migec v1.2.7. With mixcr v2.1.11, UMI consensuses were aligned to TRA and TRB V and J templates and assembled into clonotypes. Expanded or contracted clonotypes were those called significant by both edgeR and NoisET, with noise models trained on biological replicates. For edgeR calls, the cutoffs were a false discovery rate-adjusted p below 0.01 and a log2 fold-change threshold of 1. As an exploratory analysis of dynamics, max-normalized trajectories of the 1000 most abundant clonotypes were examined by PCA with hierarchical clustering. Separately sequenced CD4+ and CD8+ repertoires were used to assign a CD4 or CD8 phenotype to each responding clone. In-frame beta chains were kept once TCRdb had trimmed the public reads at Q25 with fastp and called clones with MiXCR. Rows with one shared CDR3 protein collapse into an entry with the most common genes and DNA. TCRdb's processing, not the authors', yielded these V and J calls. Here the sample has about 430,000 distinct CDR3 sequences; more than 15% occur a single time. The ten largest clonotypes hold 20% to 25% of the sample.

CDR1 is given as DFQATT and CDR2 as SNEGSKA, both from the germline V gene (reference sequence). V loses 0 bases of germline sequence and J loses 1 base, and the interval between the two ends is 9 bases. The CDR3 sequence holds 14 residues, the cysteine and phenylalanine included. The retained sequence is limited to the CDR3, 42 bases, with the frame set at the first base. Ficoll-Paque density gradient centrifugation was the method used to isolate PBMCs. The TCR originated in a man aged 18 to 30 who had mild COVID-19 (a few samples of this study predate the infection). The sample titles of this study are shuffled in the database, so cell type and time point are left out; the donor was told from shared clones. Sequencing was done on a sample of PBMCs or a T cell subset sorted from them (not recorded which). The rearrangement joined TRBV20-1 to TRBJ1-1; no D segment can be confidently identified. CDR3 loop: CSAREPRGNTEAFF. The bases are TGCAGTGCTAGAGAGCCCCGAGGGAACACTGAAGCTTTCTTT.